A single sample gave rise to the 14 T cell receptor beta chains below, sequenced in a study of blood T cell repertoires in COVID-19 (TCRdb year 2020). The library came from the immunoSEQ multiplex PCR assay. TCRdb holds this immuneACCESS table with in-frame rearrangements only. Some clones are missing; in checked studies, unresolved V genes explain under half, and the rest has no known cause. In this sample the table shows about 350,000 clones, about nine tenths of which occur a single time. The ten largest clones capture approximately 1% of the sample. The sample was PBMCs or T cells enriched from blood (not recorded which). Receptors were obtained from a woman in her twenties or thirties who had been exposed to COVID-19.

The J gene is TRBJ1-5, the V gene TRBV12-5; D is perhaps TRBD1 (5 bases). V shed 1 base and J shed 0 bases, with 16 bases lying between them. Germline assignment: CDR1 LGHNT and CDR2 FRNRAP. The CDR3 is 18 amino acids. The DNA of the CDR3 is TGTGCTAGTGGTTTGGCCTCAGGAGGGACTTATAGCAATCAGCCCCAGCATTTT. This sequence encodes CASGLASGGTYSNQPQHF.

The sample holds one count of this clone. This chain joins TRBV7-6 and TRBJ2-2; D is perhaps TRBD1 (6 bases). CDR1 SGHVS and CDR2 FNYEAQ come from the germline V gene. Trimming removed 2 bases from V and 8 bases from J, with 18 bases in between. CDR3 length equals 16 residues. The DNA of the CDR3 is TGTGCCAGCAGCTTATTGTCGGGGACATTATCAGGGGAGCTGTTTTTT. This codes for CASSLLSGTLSGELFF.

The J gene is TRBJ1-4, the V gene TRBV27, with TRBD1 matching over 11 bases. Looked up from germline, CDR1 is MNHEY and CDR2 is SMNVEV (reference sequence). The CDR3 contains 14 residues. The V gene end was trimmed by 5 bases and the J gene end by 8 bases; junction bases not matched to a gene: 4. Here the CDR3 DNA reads TGTGCCAGCAGTGGACAGGGGGCAGGGGAAAAACTGTTTTTT. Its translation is CASSGQGAGEKLFF.

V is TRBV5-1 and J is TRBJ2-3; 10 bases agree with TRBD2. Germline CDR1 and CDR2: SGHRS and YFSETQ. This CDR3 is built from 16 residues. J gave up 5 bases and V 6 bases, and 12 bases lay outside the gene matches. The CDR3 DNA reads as TGCGCCAGCACCTTCAGCGGGAGGGCCGTAGTAGATACGCAGTATTTT. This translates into CASTFSGRAVVDTQYF.

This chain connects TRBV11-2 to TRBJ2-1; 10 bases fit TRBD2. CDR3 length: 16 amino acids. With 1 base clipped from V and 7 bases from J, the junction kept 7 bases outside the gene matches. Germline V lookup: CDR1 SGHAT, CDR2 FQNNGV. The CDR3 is CASSLGAGGGWNEQFF. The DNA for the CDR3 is TGTGCCAGCAGCTTAGGAGCGGGAGGGGGGTGGAATGAGCAGTTCTTC.

The CDR3 DNA reads TGTGCCAGCAGTTTAGGGGTGAGCGGGAGGCCCCGAGAGACCCAGTACTTC. Amino acids: CASSLGVSGRPRETQYF. This rearrangement joins TRBV28 to TRBJ2-5; 9 nucleotides agree with TRBD2. V shed 2 bases, J shed 4 bases, and the junction held 11 bases outside the gene matches. CDR3 length equals 17 residues. In germline, CDR1 is MDHEN, CDR2 SYDVKM. Filled out from reference TRBV28 and TRBJ2-5, the complete variable domain reads DVKVTQSSRYLVKRTGEKVFLECVQDMDHENMFWYRQDPGLGLRLIYFSYDVKMKEKGDIPEGYSVSREKKERFSLILESASTNQTSMYLCASSLGVSGRPRETQYFGPGTRLLVL.

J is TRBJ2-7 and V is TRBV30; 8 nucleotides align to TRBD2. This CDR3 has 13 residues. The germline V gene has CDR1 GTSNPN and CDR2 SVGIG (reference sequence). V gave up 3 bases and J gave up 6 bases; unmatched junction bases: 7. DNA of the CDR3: TGTGCCTGGAGGAAAGCGGGAGCAGCCGAGCAGTACTTC. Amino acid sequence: CAWRKAGAAEQYF.

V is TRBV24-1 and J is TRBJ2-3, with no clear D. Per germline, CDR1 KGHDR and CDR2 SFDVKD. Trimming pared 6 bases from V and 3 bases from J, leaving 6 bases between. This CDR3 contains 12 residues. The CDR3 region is CATSSVTDTQYF. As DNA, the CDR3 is TGTGCCACCAGTTCCGTAACAGATACGCAGTATTTT.

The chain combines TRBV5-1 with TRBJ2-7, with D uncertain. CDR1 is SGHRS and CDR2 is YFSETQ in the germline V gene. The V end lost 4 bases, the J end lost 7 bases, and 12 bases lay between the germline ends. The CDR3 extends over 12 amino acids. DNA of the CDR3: TGCGCCAGCAGCCCCGAACAGTCGGAGCAGTACTTC. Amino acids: CASSPEQSEQYF.

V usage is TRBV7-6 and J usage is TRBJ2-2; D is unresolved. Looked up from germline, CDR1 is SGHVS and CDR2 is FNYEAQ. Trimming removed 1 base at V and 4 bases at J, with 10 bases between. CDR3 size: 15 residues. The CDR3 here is CASSLVVGATGELFF. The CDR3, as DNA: TGTGCCAGCAGCTTAGTGGTGGGCGCCACCGGGGAGCTGTTTTTT.

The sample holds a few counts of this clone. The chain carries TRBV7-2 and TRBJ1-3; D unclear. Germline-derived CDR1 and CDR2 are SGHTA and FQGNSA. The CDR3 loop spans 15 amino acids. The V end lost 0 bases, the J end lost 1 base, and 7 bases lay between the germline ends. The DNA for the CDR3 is TGTGCCAGCAGCTTAGCGCGGAGATCTGGAAACACCATATATTTT. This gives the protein CASSLARRSGNTIYF.

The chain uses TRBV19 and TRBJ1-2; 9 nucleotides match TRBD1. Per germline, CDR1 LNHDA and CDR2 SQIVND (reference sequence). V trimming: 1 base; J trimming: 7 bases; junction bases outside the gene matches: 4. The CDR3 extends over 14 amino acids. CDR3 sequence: CASSIAGTGSGYTF. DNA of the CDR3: TGTGCCAGTAGTATAGCTGGGACAGGGAGTGGCTACACCTTC.

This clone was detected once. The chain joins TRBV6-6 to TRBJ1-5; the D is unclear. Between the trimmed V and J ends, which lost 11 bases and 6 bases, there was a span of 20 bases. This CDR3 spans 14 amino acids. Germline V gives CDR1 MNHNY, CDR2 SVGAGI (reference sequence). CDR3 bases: TGTGCCGCTAGTCGTTTAGGTGAGGGTCAGCCCCAGCATTTT. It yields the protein CAASRLGEGQPQHF.

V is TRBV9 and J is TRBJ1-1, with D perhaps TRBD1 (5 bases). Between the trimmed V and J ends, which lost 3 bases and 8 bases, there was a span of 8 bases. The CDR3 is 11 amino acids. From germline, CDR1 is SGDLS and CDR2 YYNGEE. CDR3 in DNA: TGTGCCAGCAGCGCCCAGGGCGAAGCTTTCTTT. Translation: CASSAQGEAFF.